The clone carrying this TCR beta chain showed up just a few times. The source of the sample is a study of T-cell reconstitution after alpha-beta-depleted transplantation in children. The CDR3 loop spans 14 amino acids. V was clipped by 0 bases and J by 6 bases, with 9 bases between them. Germline V gene data show CDR1 as LNHNV and CDR2 as YYDKDF (reference sequence). Unique molecular identifiers were incorporated when the TCRbeta library was constructed. One entry per CDR3 protein, called by TCRdb with MiXCR from the PCR reads. The profile shows some 490,000 distinct CDR3 sequences, under 15% of them singletons.

Sequencing was performed on PBMCs from the stem cell graft donor, taken from the stem cell graft. The V and J genes are TRBV15 and TRBJ2-1; D gene uncertain. The sequence was obtained from a human donor who donated a stem cell graft to a child with combined immunodeficiency. CDR3 loop: CATSREGWANEQFF. DNA for the CDR3: TGTGCCACCAGCAGAGAGGGATGGGCCAATGAGCAGTTCTTC.